A selection of T cell receptor beta chains follows, all from one sample in a study of blood T cell repertoires in COVID-19. Measured with immunoSEQ multiplex PCR; TCRdb has only the in-frame clones, and not every one. The sample includes over 60,000 clones, nearly 90% of them seen just once. Sequencing used peripheral blood. The receptor source for this set is a woman in her fifties or sixties with active COVID-19. Both conserved end residues are part of each CDR3.

V gene	J gene	CDR3 protein
TRBV2	TRBJ1-2	CASTTDTNYGYTF
TRBV13	TRBJ2-7	CASSSGTSGYEQYF
TRBV2	TRBJ2-1	CASSETAGRNEQFF
TRBV10-3	TRBJ1-2	CAISGGQDENYGYTF
TRBV5-6	TRBJ1-6	CASSLGAGGSRAYNSPLHF
TRBV19	TRBJ1-1	CASSIRSPGTVFVHEAFF
TRBV28	TRBJ2-7	CASIRRTAYYEQYF
TRBV6-2/TRBV6-3	TRBJ1-1	CASSKGTENTEAFF
TRBV19	TRBJ1-4	CASSINARVLTTNEKLFF
TRBV7-2	TRBJ2-1	CASSSPRRDEQFF
TRBV15	TRBJ1-1	CATSRDLSVNTEAFF
TRBV6-5	TRBJ2-1	CASSYQTSGGNEQFF
TRBV25-1	TRBJ2-3	CASSEFLAGRTDTQYF
TRBV6-4	TRBJ1-6	CASNYPGGPLHF
TRBV10-3	TRBJ2-3	CAISETTRSTDTQYF
TRBV9	TRBJ2-1	CASSRAGGNEQFF
TRBV5-1	TRBJ2-2	CASSSQGAAGELFF
TRBV11-2	TRBJ1-4	CASSLEGFPSEKLFF
TRBV7-9	TRBJ2-1	CASSSRGGNEQFF
TRBV28	TRBJ1-1	CASSPPYGAEAFF
TRBV28	TRBJ1-1	CASSLANTEAFF
TRBV5-6	TRBJ1-2	CASSWRIETDGESRGYTF